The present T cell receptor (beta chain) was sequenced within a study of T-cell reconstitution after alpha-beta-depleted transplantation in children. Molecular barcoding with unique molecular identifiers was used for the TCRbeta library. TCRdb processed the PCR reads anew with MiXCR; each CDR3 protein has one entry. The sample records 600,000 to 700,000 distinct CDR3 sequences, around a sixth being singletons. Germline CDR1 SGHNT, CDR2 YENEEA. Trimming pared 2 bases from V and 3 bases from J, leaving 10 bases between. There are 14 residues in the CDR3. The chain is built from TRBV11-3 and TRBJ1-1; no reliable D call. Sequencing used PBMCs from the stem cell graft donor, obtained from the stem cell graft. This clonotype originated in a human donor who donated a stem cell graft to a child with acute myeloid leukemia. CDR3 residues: CASSLSQGYTEAFF. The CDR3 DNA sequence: TGTGCCAGCAGCTTATCCCAAGGGTACACTGAAGCTTTCTTT.